This paragraph covers one T cell receptor (beta chain) sequence. The entry originates in a study of blood T cell repertoires in COVID-19. In the study overall: Nucleic acid was either cDNA or gDNA, and it came from T cells, B-cell-depleted T cells, or PBMCs.

Per the original data handling: The authors estimated nucleated cell counts from reference gene primer amplification. The protocol was immunoSEQ multiplex PCR, while the TCRdb copy is restricted to in-frame clones and leaves out a portion. V, J and clone size are those of that table, while D and trimming were read from the DNA. Here the sample spans roughly 190,000 clones, 70% to 90% being singletons. V was pared by 2 bases and J by 8 bases, with 6 bases between. This CDR3 contains 12 residues. The sequencing input was peripheral blood. The chain employs TRBV12-3 or TRBV12-4 and TRBJ1-4; D is undetermined. This receptor was identified in a man aged 30-40 years with acute or convalescent COVID-19. The CDR3 spells CASSLRGEKLFF. Written as DNA, the CDR3 is TGTGCCAGCAGTTTACGCGGGGAAAAACTGTTTTTT.